This T cell receptor (beta chain) was identified in a study of Graves' ophthalmopathy and Graves' hyperthyroidism. Many counts were recorded for this clonotype. Its antigen is undetermined. From RNA, the CDR3 regions of TCR beta chains were amplified and sequenced. Second-round multiplex PCR followed a first-round RT-PCR using HTBI primers. TCRdb ran MiXCR on the multiplex PCR reads and lists one entry per CDR3 protein. This table has 400,000 or so distinct CDR3 sequences, roughly a sixth appearing once. Findings and limits, study-wide: Ophthalmopathy progression cases were predicted by the model with 55% to 71% sensitivity and 72.22% specificity.

Germline assignment: CDR1 SGHAT and CDR2 FQNNGV. The CDR3 sequence is 15 residues long. Losses at the gene ends were 2 bases for V and 2 bases for J; bases not matched to a gene: 4. Orbital computed tomography, together with clinical symptoms, serum thyroxine, TRAb and thyroid ultrasound, was used for diagnosis. The PBMCs originated from more than 8 ml of fresh peripheral blood. The sequence was obtained from an adult woman with stable Graves' hyperthyroidism. The sample was peripheral blood. The chain joins TRBV11-2 to TRBJ2-7; 9 bases align to TRBD1. In DNA, the CDR3 is TGTGCCAGCAGCTTACGGGACAGGGATCCCTACGAGCAGTACTTC. Protein sequence: CASSLRDRDPYEQYF.